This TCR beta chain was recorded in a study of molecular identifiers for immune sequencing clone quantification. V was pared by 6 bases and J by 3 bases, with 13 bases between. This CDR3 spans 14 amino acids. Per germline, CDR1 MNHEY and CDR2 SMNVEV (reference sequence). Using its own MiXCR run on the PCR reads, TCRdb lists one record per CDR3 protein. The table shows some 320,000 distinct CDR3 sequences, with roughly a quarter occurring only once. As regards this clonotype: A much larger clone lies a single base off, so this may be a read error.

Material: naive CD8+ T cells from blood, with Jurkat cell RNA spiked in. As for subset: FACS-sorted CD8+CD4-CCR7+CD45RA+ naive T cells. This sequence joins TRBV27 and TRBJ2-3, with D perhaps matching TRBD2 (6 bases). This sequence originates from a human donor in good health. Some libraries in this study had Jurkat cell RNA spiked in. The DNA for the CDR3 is TGTGCCAGCAGGCCACGGGGGAGGACAGATACGCAGTATTTT. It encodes CASRPRGRTDTQYF.